These 27 T cell receptor beta chains came from one sample sequenced in a study of CD8+ T cells in alopecia areata. Sequencing used cDNA as its template, made by extracting RNA and reverse transcribing it. Measured with immunoSEQ multiplex PCR; TCRdb has only the in-frame clones, and not every one. Of about 120,000 clones listed, over 60% are singletons. Sequenced input: CD4+ T cells sorted from blood. The receptors were gathered from a human donor in good health.

In DNA form, the CDR3 reads TGTGCCAGCAGCCCTCGGATAGCGGGGTACACAGATACGCAGTATTTT. This codes for CASSPRIAGYTDTQYF. The gene calls are TRBV5-4 and TRBJ2-3, with 8 bases identical to TRBD2. Looked up from germline, CDR1 is SGHNT and CDR2 is YYREEE (reference sequence). The V and J ends lost 4 bases and 2 bases, in that order; junction bases with no gene match: 9. The CDR3 has 16 amino acids.

This clone was observed a single time. V is TRBV2 and J is TRBJ2-2; TRBD2 matches 9 bases. The V segment lost 6 bases and the J segment 6 bases; nucleotides outside the gene matches: 8. The germline V gene encodes CDR1 SNHLY and CDR2 FYNNEI. This CDR3 comprises 15 residues. The chain's CDR3 is CASRVASGGPGELFF. The DNA for the CDR3 is TGTGCCAGCAGGGTGGCAAGCGGGGGGCCCGGGGAGCTGTTTTTT.

This chain joins TRBV23-1 and TRBJ1-5; 8 bases are a match to TRBD1. TRBV23-1 is designated an ORF whose function remains uncertain. The CDR3 covers 15 residues. Trimming cost V 1 base and J 5 bases; bases outside gene matches: 4. The CDR3 coding sequence is TGCGCCAGCAGTCAATGGACAGGGTGGCATCAGCCCCAGCATTTT. Translating gives CASSQWTGWHQPQHF.

This clone was seen just once. The rearrangement links TRBV7-2 to TRBJ2-5; 7 nucleotides agree with TRBD1. The germline gives CDR1 SGHTA, CDR2 FQGNSA. The V gene end was trimmed by 5 bases and the J gene end by 2 bases; junction bases not matched to a gene: 2. This CDR3 has 13 amino acids. CDR3 loop: CASSLDRQETQYF. In DNA, the CDR3 is TGTGCCAGCAGCCTGGACAGGCAAGAGACCCAGTACTTC.

V usage is TRBV28 and J usage is TRBJ2-2; TRBD1 agrees at 8 bases. V was pared by 5 bases and J by 9 bases, with 8 bases of the junction left unmatched. Per germline, CDR1 MDHEN and CDR2 SYDVKM. The CDR3 is 14 residues long. The CDR3 nucleotides are TGTGCCAGCAGTCCGACGACAGGGGTCCGGGAGCTGTTTTTT. Protein product: CASSPTTGVRELFF.

The sample holds one count of this clone. The chain uses TRBV5-1 and TRBJ2-3; TRBD1 might be the D (6 bases). V lost 0 bases, J lost 6 bases, and 11 bases lay in between. CDR3 size: 14 residues. Per the germline V gene, CDR1 is SGHRS and CDR2 is YFSETQ. CDR3 nucleotide sequence: TGCGCCAGCAGCTTGGACGCAGGGGTCGATACGCAGTATTTT. It encodes CASSLDAGVDTQYF.

With regard to this clone: Mismatch with germline at one junction end may stem from a read error. The chain uses TRBV2 and TRBJ2-5, with 8 bases aligning to TRBD2. Germline-derived CDR1 and CDR2 are SNHLY and FYNNEI. This CDR3 has 14 residues. The CDR3 sequence: CASIETSGQETQYF. The CDR3 nucleotides are TGTGCCAGCATTGAAACTAGCGGACAAGAGACCCAGTACTTC.

This chain joins TRBV5-8 and TRBJ1-2; no firm D call. The CDR3 length is 13 residues. The ends were cut back, 4 bases at V and 4 bases at J, with 11 bases in the middle. CDR1 and CDR2 from the germline V gene are SGHTS and YDEGEE. The chain's CDR3 is CASSPQVGYGYTF. The CDR3 region has the DNA TGTGCCAGCAGCCCTCAGGTGGGCTATGGCTACACCTTC.

The chain combines TRBV6-5 with TRBJ1-6, with unresolved D. CDR1 and CDR2 (germline): MNHEY, SVGAGI. The CDR3 runs 15 residues. Trimming took 0 bases from V and 9 from J, leaving 12 bases between them. The CDR3 coding sequence is TGTGCCAGCAGTTACTCGTTTAATGAAGGTTCACCCCTCCACTTT. As protein: CASSYSFNEGSPLHF.

J is TRBJ2-5 and V is TRBV2; no firm D call. V gave up 3 bases and J gave up 4 bases, with 3 bases separating them. The CDR3 consists of 11 residues. Germline V gene sequence: CDR1 SNHLY, CDR2 FYNNEI. The CDR3 DNA sequence: TGTGCCAGCAGTGACGGAGAGACCCAGTACTTC. It yields the protein CASSDGETQYF.

The gene calls are TRBV7-9 and TRBJ2-7, with D perhaps matching TRBD1 (5 bases). This CDR3 is 14 amino acids long. The V end was cut by 5 bases, the J end by 4 bases, with 15 bases between. CDR1 SEHNR and CDR2 FQNEAQ come from the germline V gene (reference sequence). CDR3 sequence (DNA): TGTGCCAGCAGCCCCCGGAAGGCAGGGTACGAGCAGTACTTC. Encoded protein: CASSPRKAGYEQYF.

A single count supports this clone. The chain is built from TRBV19 and TRBJ2-5, with 7 bases identical to TRBD2. The CDR3 length is 13 residues. Trimming removed 6 bases from V and 9 bases from J; junction bases left unmatched: 10. Germline CDR1 is LNHDA and CDR2 is SQIVND (reference sequence). In DNA form, the CDR3 reads TGTGCCAGTAGCCTTGATTTTGGGAGGGCCCAGTACTTC. Its protein product is CASSLDFGRAQYF.

The rearrangement uses TRBV4-1 and TRBJ1-1, with no clear D. Germline V CDR1 and CDR2: MGHRA, YSYEKL. The CDR3 length is 17 residues. The V end was cut by 3 bases, the J end by 4 bases, with 21 bases between. The CDR3 DNA sequence: TGCGCCAGCAGCCATGGAGGGAGGGAAGTTCAGAGCACTGAAGCTTTCTTT. This translates into CASSHGGREVQSTEAFF.

The V call is TRBV5-8, the J call TRBJ2-5; D is undetermined. The CDR3 covers 12 residues. Trimming took 0 bases from V and 5 from J, leaving 5 bases between them. Germline-derived CDR1 and CDR2 are SGHTS and YDEGEE. CDR3 protein: CASSLATETQYF. The CDR3 DNA is TGTGCCAGCAGCTTGGCCACGGAGACCCAGTACTTC.

This sequence joins TRBV14 and TRBJ1-5, with TRBD1 matching 9 bases. Germline V lookup: CDR1 SGHDN, CDR2 FVKESK. The trim removed 3 bases at V and 9 bases at J, leaving 6 bases unmatched. CDR3 length equals 14 residues. This CDR3 is CASSQTGTGSPQHF. CDR3 nucleotides: TGTGCCAGCAGCCAGACCGGGACAGGGTCGCCCCAGCATTTT.

This chain connects TRBV30 to TRBJ2-6; D ambiguous. The CDR3 has 13 amino acids. The V gene's germline CDR1 is GTSNPN and CDR2 SVGIG (reference sequence). V was shortened by 0 bases and J by 1 base, with 1 base between the two germline ends. Here the CDR3 reads CAWSVSGANVLTF. CDR3 in DNA: TGTGCCTGGAGTGTATCTGGGGCCAACGTCCTGACTTTC.

CDR3 sequence: CASAQGLRGTIYF. CDR3 bases: TGCGCCAGCGCCCAGGGGCTTAGGGGCACCATATATTTT. The V call is TRBV23-1, the J call TRBJ1-3; a possible D gene is TRBD1 (6 bases). TRBV23-1 is identified as an open reading frame with a role that is uncertain. The CDR3 runs 13 residues. Between the trimmed V and J ends, which lost 8 bases and 9 bases, there was a span of 17 bases.

The chain recombines TRBV27 with TRBJ2-7; 7 bases align to TRBD2. J was trimmed by 0 bases and V by 6 bases; bases with no gene match: 8. The CDR3 is made up of 15 amino acids. Germline assignment: CDR1 MNHEY and CDR2 SMNVEV (reference sequence). The CDR3 loop reads CASSQSGAHSYEQYF. CDR3 coding DNA: TGTGCCAGCAGCCAGAGCGGGGCCCACTCCTACGAGCAGTACTTC.

In this sample, this clone turned up once. The CDR3 DNA reads TGTGCCAGCAGCTTAGTATCCCACCAAGAGACCCAGTACTTC. Encoded protein: CASSLVSHQETQYF. The chain has TRBV11-2 and TRBJ2-5, with no clear D. The germline V and J ends were trimmed by 1 base and 0 bases, with 6 bases remaining between them. Germline V gene lookup returns CDR1 SGHAT and CDR2 FQNNGV. The CDR3 has 14 amino acids.

This rearrangement joins TRBV2 to TRBJ1-1; D gene unclear. This CDR3 spans 13 amino acids. Germline V lookup: CDR1 SNHLY, CDR2 FYNNEI. Between the trimmed V and J ends, which lost 6 bases and 1 base, there was a span of 9 bases. The DNA for the CDR3 is TGTGCCAGCAGCGCTGAACGGAACACTGAAGCTTTCTTT. Protein: CASSAERNTEAFF.

The rearrangement joins TRBV25-1 to TRBJ1-6, with 11 bases fitting TRBD1. The CDR3 is 14 residues long. J lost 9 bases, V lost 6 bases, and 4 bases had no gene match. Germline CDR1 reads MGHDK; CDR2 reads SYGVNS. CDR3 in amino acids: CASSGTGGSSPLHF. In DNA, the CDR3 is TGTGCCAGCAGCGGGACAGGGGGTAGTTCACCCCTCCACTTT.

The chain has TRBV19 and TRBJ2-6; maybe TRBD1 (6 bases). Between the trimmed V and J ends, which lost 3 bases and 0 bases, there was a span of 15 bases. This CDR3 has 18 residues. Germline assignment: CDR1 LNHDA and CDR2 SQIVND (reference sequence). The CDR3 DNA follows: TGTGCCAGTAGTATGCGGGCTACAGGGAACTCTGGGGCCAACGTCCTGACTTTC. This sequence encodes CASSMRATGNSGANVLTF.

This clone was observed a handful of times. The rearrangement links TRBV6-1 to TRBJ2-7, with 7 bases fitting TRBD1. The germline CDR1 and CDR2 sequences are MNHNS and SASEGT. The CDR3 length is 13 residues. The V and J ends lost 8 bases and 2 bases, in that order; junction bases with no gene match: 6. The CDR3 nucleotides are TGTGCCAGCGAAAGGGACAGTACCTACGAGCAGTACTTC. Its protein product is CASERDSTYEQYF.

The chain recombines TRBV25-1 with TRBJ1-2; D call uncertain. Trimming took off 4 bases at V and 4 bases at J, with 13 bases between the two ends. The germline CDR1 and CDR2 sequences are MGHDK and SYGVNS. The CDR3 totals 14 residues. In DNA, the CDR3 is TGTGCCAGCAGTGCCCCCGGGGATGCCTATGGCTACACCTTC. Protein product: CASSAPGDAYGYTF.

This CDR3 is CAWAGQGHSPLHF. The CDR3 region has the DNA TGTGCCTGGGCGGGACAGGGCCATTCACCCCTCCACTTT. The V gene is TRBV30, the J gene TRBJ1-6, with 9 bases aligning to TRBD1. J lost 8 bases, V lost 5 bases, and 4 bases had no gene match. This CDR3 contains 13 residues. The V gene's germline CDR1 is GTSNPN and CDR2 SVGIG (reference sequence).

The genes are TRBV9 and TRBJ2-3, with 11 bases aligning to TRBD2. In germline, CDR1 is SGDLS, CDR2 YYNGEE. CDR3 length: 18 residues. V lost 4 bases and J lost 4; bases outside the gene matches: 14. The CDR3 nucleotides are TGTGCCAGCAGCCAGGCGTCTATAGCGGGGGGGCGAGCAGATACGCAGTATTTT. Encoded protein: CASSQASIAGGRADTQYF.

The genes are TRBV5-1 and TRBJ2-7, with 9 nucleotides matching TRBD1. Germline loops: CDR1 SGHRS, CDR2 YFSETQ. V shed 4 bases and J 4 bases; nucleotides not matched to a gene: 9. CDR3 length equals 15 residues. The CDR3 protein is CASSGRQGEVYEQYF. CDR3 in DNA: TGCGCCAGCAGCGGACGACAGGGGGAAGTGTACGAGCAGTACTTC.